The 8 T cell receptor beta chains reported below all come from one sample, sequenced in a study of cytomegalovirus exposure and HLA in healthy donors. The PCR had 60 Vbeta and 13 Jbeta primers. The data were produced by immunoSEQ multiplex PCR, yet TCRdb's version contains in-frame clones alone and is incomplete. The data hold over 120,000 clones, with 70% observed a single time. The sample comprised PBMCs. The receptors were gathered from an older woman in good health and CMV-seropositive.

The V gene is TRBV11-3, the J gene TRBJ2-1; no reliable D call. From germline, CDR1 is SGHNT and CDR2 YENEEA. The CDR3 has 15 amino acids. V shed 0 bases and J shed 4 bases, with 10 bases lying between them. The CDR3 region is CASSLEGGLYNEQFF. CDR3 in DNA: TGTGCCAGCAGCTTAGAAGGCGGCCTTTACAATGAGCAGTTCTTC.

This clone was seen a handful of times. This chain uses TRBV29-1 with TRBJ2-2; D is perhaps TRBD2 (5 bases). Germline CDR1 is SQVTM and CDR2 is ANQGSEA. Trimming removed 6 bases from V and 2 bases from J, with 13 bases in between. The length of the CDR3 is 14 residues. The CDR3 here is CSVKTRGNTGELFF. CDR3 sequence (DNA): TGCAGCGTGAAGACCCGGGGAAACACCGGGGAGCTGTTTTTT.

CDR3: CASSRVQGVETQYF. The CDR3 nucleotides read TGTGCCAGCAGCCGTGTTCAGGGGGTTGAGACCCAGTACTTC. J is TRBJ2-5 and V is TRBV7-9, with 7 bases that match TRBD1. Per the germline V gene, CDR1 is SEHNR and CDR2 is FQNEAQ (reference sequence). The CDR3 consists of 14 residues. The V segment lost 5 bases and the J segment 5 bases; nucleotides outside the gene matches: 8.

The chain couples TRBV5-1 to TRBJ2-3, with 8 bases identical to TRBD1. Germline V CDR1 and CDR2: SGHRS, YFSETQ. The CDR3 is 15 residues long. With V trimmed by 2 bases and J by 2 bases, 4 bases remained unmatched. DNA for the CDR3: TGCGCCAGCAGCTTACAGGGGGGTCACACAGATACGCAGTATTTT. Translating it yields CASSLQGGHTDTQYF.

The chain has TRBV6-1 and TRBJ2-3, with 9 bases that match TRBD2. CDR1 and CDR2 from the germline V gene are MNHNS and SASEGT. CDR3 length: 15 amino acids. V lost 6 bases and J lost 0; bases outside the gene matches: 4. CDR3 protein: CASSPLAGSTDTQYF. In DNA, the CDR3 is TGTGCCAGCAGCCCACTAGCGGGTAGCACAGATACGCAGTATTTT.

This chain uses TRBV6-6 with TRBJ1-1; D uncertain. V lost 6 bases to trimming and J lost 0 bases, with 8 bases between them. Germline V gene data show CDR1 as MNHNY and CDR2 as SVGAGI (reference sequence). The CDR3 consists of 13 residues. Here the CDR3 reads CASRRNMNTEAFF. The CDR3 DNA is TGTGCCAGCAGGAGAAATATGAACACTGAAGCTTTCTTT.

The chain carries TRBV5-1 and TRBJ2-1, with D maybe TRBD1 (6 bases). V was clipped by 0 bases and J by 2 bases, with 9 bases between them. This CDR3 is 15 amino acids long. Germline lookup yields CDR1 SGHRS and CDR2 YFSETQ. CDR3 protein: CASSLGQVAYNEQFF. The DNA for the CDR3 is TGCGCCAGCAGCTTGGGACAGGTCGCCTACAATGAGCAGTTCTTC. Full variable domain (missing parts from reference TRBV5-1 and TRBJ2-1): KAGVTQTPRYLIKTRGQQVTLSCSPISGHRSVSWYQQTPGQGLQFLFEYFSETQRNKGNFPGRFSGRQFSNSRSEMNVSTLELGDSALYLCASSLGQVAYNEQFFGPGTRLTVL.

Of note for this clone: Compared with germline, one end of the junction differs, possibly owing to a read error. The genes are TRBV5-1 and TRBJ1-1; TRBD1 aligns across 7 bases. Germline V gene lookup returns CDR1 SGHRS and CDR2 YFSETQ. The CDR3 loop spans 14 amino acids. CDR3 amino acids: CASSLSGTVQLASF. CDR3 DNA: TGCGCCAGCAGCTTGTCTGGGACAGTTCAGTTAGCTTCCTTT.